Below, one T cell receptor beta chain is given with its context. Its matching antigen is unknown. Libraries were prepared by immunoSEQ multiplex PCR; TCRdb keeps only in-frame clonotypes and omits some of them. The profile shows around 380,000 clones, approximately 91% of them singletons. This entry is derived from a study of Ad26.COV2.S vaccination and SARS-CoV-2 variants. Treatment: roughly 18 received Ad26.COV2.S at low or high dose, single or two shots; about 5 received placebo; per-sample allocation not given. Specimen acquisition occurred on day 63 following the initial vaccine or placebo injection. What was given as vaccine was an Ad26 vector encoding Wuhan-strain SARS-CoV-2 spike. Study-level results: Vaccine and placebo recipients had similar non-spike TCR breadth. Those who received the vaccine showed greater spike-specific TCR breadth than those given placebo. Breadth, reportedly substantial, characterized the spike-specific CD8+ and CD4+ T cell responses after vaccination.

The V end was cut by 4 bases, the J end by 0 bases, with 11 bases between. Looked up from germline, CDR1 is SGHRS and CDR2 is YFSETQ. This CDR3 has 14 amino acids. The chain couples TRBV5-1 to TRBJ2-7; possible D gene TRBD2, 5 bases. The sequence was obtained from a person between 18 and 60 years old who received the Ad26.COV2.S COVID-19 vaccine or a placebo. The material was peripheral blood, obtained in a trial of Ad26.COV2.S vaccine versus placebo. In nucleotides, the CDR3 is TGCGCCAGCAGCCGAGGGCTAGGCTCCTACGAGCAGTACTTC. Translating it yields CASSRGLGSYEQYF.